These T cell receptor beta chains were read from a single sample in a study of cytomegalovirus exposure and HLA in healthy donors. Repertoires were generated with immunoSEQ multiplex PCR, while TCRdb's copy carries only in-frame clones and drops some. The table records 150,000 to 200,000 clones, over 80% of them present only once. Input material: PBMCs. The receptors stem from a young man in good health and CMV-seropositive. The CDR3 runs from the conserved cysteine through the conserved F or W. D genes are given only for firm matches. The listing skips clone size in some rows; elsewhere it reads once, few, many or a size class.

CDR3nt,CDR3aa,abundance,len,j_gene,d_gene,v_gene
TGTGCCAGCCGGAAACAGGGGCCCCGGGACACCGGGGAGCTGTTTTTT,CASRKQGPRDTGELFF,-,16,TRBJ2-2,TRBD1,TRBV27
TGCGCCAGCAGCCAAGAATTCCAGGACTATGAAAAACTGTTTTTT,CASSQEFQDYEKLFF,-,15,TRBJ1-4,-,TRBV4-3
TGTGCCAGCAGTTCACAGGGGGCGCGCGGCTACACCTTC,CASSSQGARGYTF,few,13,TRBJ1-2,TRBD1,TRBV5-6
TGTGCCAGCAGCGTAGGAGCGAGACTAGCCTCCGAGCAGTACTTC,CASSVGARLASEQYF,-,15,TRBJ2-7,TRBD2,TRBV9
TGTGCCACTCTCCCAAATCAGTGGTCTGGCGAGCAGTACTTC,CATLPNQWSGEQYF,-,14,TRBJ2-7,-,TRBV25-1
TGTGCCAGCAGCACAGGGGGCATTACTACGAACACCGGGGAGCTGTTTTTT,CASSTGGITTNTGELFF,-,17,TRBJ2-2,TRBD1,TRBV7-3
TGTGCCAGCAGCTTAGGACAGCTCCACTACGAGCAGTACTTC,CASSLGQLHYEQYF,-,14,TRBJ2-7,-,TRBV7-6
TGTGCCAGCAGTGCAGGAGATACGCAGTATTTT,CASSAGDTQYF,-,11,TRBJ2-3,-,TRBV25-1
TGTGCAAGTCGCTTAGGGGAGGGCTCTGGGGCCAACGTCCTGACTTTC,CASRLGEGSGANVLTF,-,16,TRBJ2-6,-,TRBV12-2
TGTGCCAGCAGCTATAACTCGAGGGACACTGAAGCTTTCTTT,CASSYNSRDTEAFF,few,14,TRBJ1-1,-,TRBV9
TGCGCCAGCAGTGAACAACATAACTATGGCTACACCTTC,CASSEQHNYGYTF,-,13,TRBJ1-2,-,TRBV10-2
TGTGCCAGCTCACCCGTGAAAGGGGTAGGAGAGACCCAGTACTTC,CASSPVKGVGETQYF,-,15,TRBJ2-5,-,TRBV18
TGTGCCAGTAGTATAGGTAGCGGGGGGGTTTACAATGAGCAGTTCTTC,CASSIGSGGVYNEQFF,-,16,TRBJ2-1,TRBD2,TRBV19
TGTGCCAGCAGTAACAGGGTAGTCGAGCAGTACTTC,CASSNRVVEQYF,-,12,TRBJ2-7,-,TRBV6-5
TGCGCCAGCAGTGAGCCGGGCCAAAGGGGGAATTACGAGCAGTACTTC,CASSEPGQRGNYEQYF,-,16,TRBJ2-7,-,TRBV10-1
TGTGCCAGCAGTCCCGAGACAGCCAATGAGCAGTTCTTC,CASSPETANEQFF,-,13,TRBJ2-1,-,TRBV27
TGCGCCAGCAGCGCCCGGGACAGATTCCTCCACTTT,CASSARDRFLHF,-,12,TRBJ1-6,TRBD1,TRBV5-1
TGTGCCAGCAGTCAGGGCTTCGGTGAAGCTTTCTTT,CASSQGFGEAFF,few,12,TRBJ1-1,-,TRBV27
TGTGCCAGCATGAGCGGGGGGGCGAGCTCCTACAATGAGCAGTTCTTC,CASMSGGASSYNEQFF,-,16,TRBJ2-1,TRBD2,TRBV2
TGTGCCAGCAGTTCGCCCTCCGACAGGTACTACGAGCAGTACTTC,CASSSPSDRYYEQYF,few,15,TRBJ2-7,-,TRBV28
TGTGCCAGCAGTCCCCGGGGACAGGGGAGGTCACCCCTCCACTTT,CASSPRGQGRSPLHF,few,15,TRBJ1-6,TRBD1,TRBV27
TGTGCCAGCAGTAACGCCCCAACAGGGGGATCACCCCTCCACTTT,CASSNAPTGGSPLHF,-,15,TRBJ1-6,TRBD1,TRBV27
TGCGCCAGCAGCCAATTCTTAGACCGACTCAATCAGCCCCAGCATTTT,CASSQFLDRLNQPQHF,-,16,TRBJ1-5,-,TRBV4-1
TGCGCCAGCAGCCAAGCCTCTAGCGCCCCCTCCTACGAGCAGTACTTC,CASSQASSAPSYEQYF,-,16,TRBJ2-7,-,TRBV4-3
TGCGCCAGCAGCTTACGGACAGGAAGCTACGAGCAGTACTTC,CASSLRTGSYEQYF,-,14,TRBJ2-7,TRBD1,TRBV5-1
TGTGCCAGCAGGACCGGGACTAGCGGGGCAAGCCAGTTCTTC,CASRTGTSGASQFF,-,14,TRBJ2-1,TRBD2,TRBV5-4
TGTGCCTGGAGTATGGGACAGGGGGCAGATACGCAGTATTTT,CAWSMGQGADTQYF,-,14,TRBJ2-3,TRBD1,TRBV30